The TCR beta chain under discussion was sequenced for a study of CD8 T cells in ankylosing spondylitis. Study outcomes and limitations: Previous work reported some of these motif variants in the synovial fluid and blood of reactive arthritis. Disease-linked clones reportedly showed significant enrichment in matched ankylosing spondylitis synovial fluid. In peripheral blood, disease-linked CD8+ clones occurred at relatively low frequencies.

Of note for this clonotype: The antigen remains undetermined.

The ends lost 6 bases at V and 3 bases at J; junction bases unmatched: 5. The germline gives CDR1 MDHEN, CDR2 SYDVKM. This CDR3 has 15 amino acids. Quantitative 5'-RACE with molecular barcodes generated TCR beta libraries. TCRdb passed the 5' RACE reads through MiXCR, listing each CDR3 protein once. Counted here are approximately 150,000 distinct CDR3 sequences, under 55% occurring once; the ten biggest clones make up roughly 15%. V and J are TRBV28 and TRBJ2-7, with 13 bases that match TRBD2. This clonotype originated in a male donor with ankylosing spondylitis. The sequencing input was synovial fluid, either unsorted or a sorted T cell fraction (not recorded which). CDR3 region: CASSAGLAGIYEQYF. The CDR3 DNA sequence: TGTGCCAGCAGCGCGGGACTAGCGGGAATCTACGAGCAGTACTTC.